The T cell receptor beta chain described here comes from a study of breast tumors, draining lymph nodes, adjacent tissues. With 0 bases clipped from V and 7 bases from J, the junction kept 7 bases outside the gene matches. Germline CDR1 and CDR2: SGHTS and YDEGEE. This CDR3 has 15 residues. TCRdb used MiXCR to reprocess the multiplex PCR reads, holding one entry per CDR3 protein. The sample contains tens of thousands of distinct CDR3 sequences, approximately 30% of which appear only once. Study-level findings and limits: Compared with basal-like, luminal-like tumors shared significantly more repertoire with nontumor tissue. Compared with lymph nodes, tumors were less diverse; compared with nontumor tissue, more. Findings are consistent with lymph node origin and intratumoral expansion of most tumor T cells.

Ten or more counts support this clonotype. The antigen is unknown. Axillary draining lymph nodes of breast cancer patients supplied the node samples. The sequence came from a female donor with breast cancer. Some clones in this sample may be carry-over from other donors' samples. The chain is built from TRBV5-8 and TRBJ2-7; 10 bases align to TRBD2. Sequenced sample: axillary lymph node tissue. The CDR3 DNA is TGTGCCAGCAGCTTGGCCCTTAGCGGGAGGCTTGAGCAGTACTTC. Translating it yields CASSLALSGRLEQYF.